This record looks at one T cell receptor beta chain sequence and its context. The length of the CDR3 is 13 residues. These data come from a study of T cells expressing NK-cell markers. Study information: Obtained from sorted CD3+CD56+NKG2C+, CD3+CD56+NKG2C- and CD3+CD56-NKG2C+ T cells were the TCR beta repertoires.

From its re-call of the 5' RACE reads, TCRdb lists each CDR3 protein once, without DNA. The table for this sample gives a few hundred thousand distinct CDR3 sequences. The V and J genes are TRBV12-3 or TRBV12-4 and TRBJ1-1; TCRdb's D call of TRBD1 is untestable without DNA. The TCR sequence derives from a man in his late teens or twenties in good health. The source material was blood T cells: a sorted CD56 or NKG2C T cell subset, CD4+ or CD8+ T cells, or bulk PBMC T cells (not recorded which). The CDR3 is CASASLGHVEAFF.